This T cell receptor beta chain was retrieved from a study of immune cell composition in non-small cell lung cancer. This CDR3 contains 16 residues. The germline gives CDR1 SEHNR, CDR2 FQNEAQ (reference sequence). Trimming took off 5 bases at V and 4 bases at J, with 20 bases between the two ends. The assay was immunoSEQ multiplex PCR, and TCRdb's table has in-frame clones only and misses some. The sample yields around 1,800 clones, roughly four fifths seen once. The V and J genes are TRBV7-9 and TRBJ2-5; TRBD2 is a possible D gene (6 bases). The receptor's source is a human donor with non-small cell lung cancer. Sequenced input: lung tumor tissue. The chain's CDR3 is CASSPPMMGGGETQYF. The CDR3 DNA reads as TGTGCCAGCAGCCCCCCCATGATGGGGGGAGGAGAGACCCAGTACTTC.